This T cell receptor (beta chain) was identified in a study of identical twins. Broader study findings: Insertions ran lower in abundant cord blood beta clonotypes, though not in memory repertoires. The conclusions drew on cross-sectional statistical analysis instead of tracking the same donors. Alpha sequences that were out-of-frame and twin-shared showed an excess of low generation probability.

Template switching created a universal primer site, and the cDNA included unique molecular identifiers. From the 5' RACE reads, TCRdb called clonotypes with MiXCR, one entry per CDR3 protein. The data hold 420,000 or so distinct CDR3 sequences, with 18% observed a single time. Turning to this clonotype: Its antigen is not known.

The sequence derives from a man aged 50 or older in good health. The sequenced material came from naive T cells sorted from blood.

The CDR3 DNA follows: TGCGCCAGCAGCGGCAGGACAGGGCCACTTCTCGGCTACACCTTC. Its protein is CASSGRTGPLLGYTF. The rearrangement joins TRBV5-1 to TRBJ1-2, with 8 bases identical to TRBD1. This CDR3 comprises 15 residues. Germline values: CDR1 SGHRS, CDR2 YFSETQ. Losses at the gene ends were 4 bases for V and 8 bases for J; bases not matched to a gene: 13.